These 31 T cell receptor beta chains share one sample of origin, sequenced in a study of T cell changes during pregnancy in multiple sclerosis. Sequencing used immunoSEQ multiplex PCR; TCRdb keeps in-frame clones, though not all of them. Of 35,000 to 40,000 clones listed, 88% are singletons. The material was CD4+ T cells from peripheral blood mononuclear cells, obtained before pregnancy. Receptors originate from a female donor with multiple sclerosis, enrolled in a pregnancy study.

J is TRBJ2-1 and V is TRBV27; 9 bases align to TRBD2. V gave up 1 base and J gave up 10 bases; unmatched junction bases: 5. This CDR3 region has 14 residues. The V gene's germline CDR1 is MNHEY and CDR2 SMNVEV (reference sequence). In nucleotides, the CDR3 is TGTGCCAGCAGTTTATTAGCGGGAGTAAGGGAGCAGTTCTTC. It translates to CASSLLAGVREQFF.

The J gene is TRBJ2-7, the V gene TRBV10-3, with 12 bases matching TRBD2. V shed 5 bases, J shed 3 bases, and the junction held 2 bases outside the gene matches. CDR1 is ENHRY, CDR2 SYGVKD, per germline. The length of the CDR3 is 14 residues. The CDR3: CAISPTSGSYEQYF. The CDR3 DNA is TGTGCCATCAGTCCGACTAGCGGGAGCTACGAGCAGTACTTC.

The rearrangement joins TRBV5-4 to TRBJ1-1; 10 bases are a match to TRBD1. The V segment lost 4 bases and the J segment 0 bases; nucleotides outside the gene matches: 6. Germline V CDR1 and CDR2: SGHNT, YYREEE (reference sequence). This CDR3 is built from 16 residues. CDR3 protein: CASSPTGQGMNTEAFF. In DNA form, the CDR3 reads TGTGCCAGCAGCCCGACGGGACAGGGGATGAACACTGAAGCTTTCTTT. Looking up the rest from reference TRBV5-4 and TRBJ1-1 gives the full variable domain: ETGVTQSPTHLIKTRGQQVTLRCSSQSGHNTVSWYQQALGQGPQFIFQYYREEENGRGNFPPRFSGLQFPNYSSELNVNALELDDSALYLCASSPTGQGMNTEAFFGQGTRLTVV.

The rearrangement links TRBV18 to TRBJ2-7, with 9 bases lining up with TRBD2. The V and J ends lost 3 bases and 3 bases, in that order; junction bases with no gene match: 12. CDR1 is KGHSH, CDR2 LQKENI, per germline. The CDR3 runs to 17 residues. CDR3 protein: CASSPPRPRREGYEQYF. The DNA for the CDR3 is TGTGCCAGCTCACCCCCTCGTCCTCGGCGGGAGGGCTACGAGCAGTACTTC.

V usage is TRBV7-3 and J usage is TRBJ2-1; TRBD2 agrees at 8 bases. Trimming cost V 7 bases and J 1 base; bases outside gene matches: 12. In germline, CDR1 is SGHTA, CDR2 FQGTGA. The CDR3 extends over 17 amino acids. CDR3 DNA: TGTGCCAGCACCATTGGGGAGGCGGGAGGATCCTACAATGAGCAGTTCTTC. Amino acids: CASTIGEAGGSYNEQFF.

The chain has TRBV27 and TRBJ1-5; perhaps TRBD1 as D (6 bases). This CDR3 contains 14 residues. Between the trimmed V and J ends, which lost 5 bases and 5 bases, there was a span of 13 bases. The V gene's germline CDR1 is MNHEY and CDR2 SMNVEV (reference sequence). CDR3 DNA: TGTGCCAGCAGTCGTGGACAGCACCATCAGCCCCAGCATTTT. This translates into CASSRGQHHQPQHF.

This chain joins TRBV18 and TRBJ1-2; TRBD1 is a possible D gene (5 bases). This CDR3 spans 16 amino acids. Looked up from germline, CDR1 is KGHSH and CDR2 is LQKENI. The germline V and J ends were trimmed by 3 bases and 5 bases, with 19 bases remaining between them. The CDR3 spells CASSPRGSDYGYGYTF. DNA of the CDR3: TGTGCCAGCTCACCGCGGGGGTCGGATTACGGGTATGGCTACACCTTC.

The chain uses TRBV30 and TRBJ1-4; TRBD1 matches 7 bases. Trimming took 1 base from V and 8 from J; bases not matched to a gene: 13. The length of the CDR3 is 16 residues. The V gene's germline CDR1 is GTSNPN and CDR2 SVGIG (reference sequence). The CDR3 region is CAWSASRTGLIEKLFF. CDR3 nucleotides: TGTGCCTGGAGTGCCTCCAGGACAGGCCTGATAGAAAAACTGTTTTTT.

The chain recombines TRBV6-6 with TRBJ2-3; D is unclear. This CDR3 has 14 residues. Trimming stripped 5 bases from V and 6 bases from J, with 15 bases between. The germline V gene encodes CDR1 MNHNY and CDR2 SVGAGI (reference sequence). This CDR3 reads CASSRASSLDTQYF. The CDR3 nucleotides read TGTGCCAGCAGTCGAGCCTCTTCACTGGATACGCAGTATTTT.

The rearrangement links TRBV27 to TRBJ2-3, with D maybe TRBD2 (7 bases). Trimming pared 0 bases from V and 2 bases from J, leaving 12 bases between. The CDR3 is 16 residues long. Germline V CDR1 and CDR2: MNHEY, SMNVEV (reference sequence). The CDR3 region is CASSLSLGGHTDTQYF. The CDR3 DNA follows: TGTGCCAGCAGTTTATCGCTCGGGGGGCACACAGATACGCAGTATTTT.

V is TRBV11-2 and J is TRBJ2-2; D call uncertain. The V gene's germline CDR1 is SGHAT and CDR2 FQNNGV. Trimming removed 4 bases from V and 2 bases from J, with 14 bases in between. The CDR3 totals 16 residues. The chain's CDR3 is CASSSYPQENTGELFF. CDR3 nucleotide sequence: TGTGCCAGCAGCTCCTACCCCCAGGAAAACACCGGGGAGCTGTTTTTT. Full variable domain (remainder filled in from reference TRBV11-2 and TRBJ2-2): EAGVAQSPRYKIIEKRQSVAFWCNPISGHATLYWYQQILGQGPKLLIQFQNNGVVDDSQLPKDRFSAERLKGVDSTLKIQPAKLEDSAVYLCASSSYPQENTGELFFGEGSRLTVL.

The chain couples TRBV5-1 to TRBJ2-7, with 12 bases fitting TRBD2. The V gene end was trimmed by 0 bases and the J gene end by 4 bases; junction bases not matched to a gene: 8. CDR1 and CDR2 (germline): SGHRS, YFSETQ. This CDR3 is built from 17 residues. For the CDR3, the DNA is TGCGCCAGCAGCTTGGAGGGGAGACTAGCGGGAGAATACGAGCAGTACTTC. It translates to CASSLEGRLAGEYEQYF. Drawing the rest from reference TRBV5-1 and TRBJ2-7, the complete variable domain is KAGVTQTPRYLIKTRGQQVTLSCSPISGHRSVSWYQQTPGQGLQFLFEYFSETQRNKGNFPGRFSGRQFSNSRSEMNVSTLELGDSALYLCASSLEGRLAGEYEQYFGPGTRLTVT.

The gene calls are TRBV10-3 and TRBJ1-2, with D possibly being TRBD1 (5 bases). Trimming removed 0 bases from V and 4 bases from J, with 12 bases in between. The CDR3 extends over 15 amino acids. Germline CDR1 ENHRY, CDR2 SYGVKD. The CDR3 DNA is TGTGCCATCAGTGAGTCCGGGGGGATTGGCTATGGCTACACCTTC. This codes for CAISESGGIGYGYTF.

The chain recombines TRBV30 with TRBJ1-2; 12 bases map to TRBD1. The CDR3 has 16 amino acids. With V trimmed by 5 bases and J by 8 bases, 15 bases remained unmatched. Per the germline V gene, CDR1 is GTSNPN and CDR2 is SVGIG (reference sequence). The CDR3, as DNA: TGTGCCTGGCGATTATACACAGGGACAGGGGGCAGCGGCTACACCTTC. The encoded protein is CAWRLYTGTGGSGYTF.

In DNA form, the CDR3 reads TGTGCCAGTAGGGAGGGGACCTTGCTTCTTCAGCCCCAGCATTTT. It is translated as CASREGTLLLQPQHF. The rearrangement uses TRBV19 and TRBJ1-5; D is possibly TRBD1 (5 bases). Deletions cut 6 bases from V and 6 bases from J, with 18 bases between. The CDR3 length is 15 residues. The germline CDR1 and CDR2 sequences are LNHDA and SQIVND (reference sequence).

This clone is labeled medium-sized. The gene calls are TRBV7-2 and TRBJ2-5; 10 bases agree with TRBD2. V was clipped by 4 bases and J by 3 bases; unmatched bases: 8. The CDR3 length is 16 residues. Looked up from germline, CDR1 is SGHTA and CDR2 is FQGNSA. The CDR3 loop is CASSWGYLAGEETQYF. DNA for the CDR3: TGTGCCAGCAGCTGGGGATACCTAGCGGGAGAAGAGACCCAGTACTTC.

The gene calls are TRBV4-2 and TRBJ2-5; 13 nucleotides agree with TRBD2. Germline-derived CDR1 and CDR2 are LGHNA and YNFKEQ. With 4 bases clipped from V and 4 bases from J, the junction kept 9 bases outside the gene matches. This CDR3 region has 17 residues. The CDR3 protein is CASSPGRTSGSIETQYF. The CDR3 DNA reads TGTGCCAGCAGCCCCGGCCGGACTAGCGGGAGTATAGAGACCCAGTACTTC.

The chain combines TRBV7-9 with TRBJ1-2, with TRBD1 as a possible D gene (6 bases). V lost 3 bases to trimming and J lost 10 bases, with 15 bases between them. Per the germline V gene, CDR1 is SEHNR and CDR2 is FQNEAQ (reference sequence). The CDR3 sequence is 13 residues long. In DNA form, the CDR3 reads TGTGCCAGCAGCTTCGAACTTCGACAGGACTACACCTTC. This translates into CASSFELRQDYTF.

In this sample, this clone turned up a few times. The V gene is TRBV5-1, the J gene TRBJ1-3; TRBD1 agrees at 9 bases. Trimming at V came to 3 bases and at J to 7 bases, leaving 5 bases not matched to a gene. The V gene's germline CDR1 is SGHRS and CDR2 YFSETQ. The CDR3 runs 14 residues. The CDR3 reads CASSSTGGFNTIYF. In nucleotides, the CDR3 is TGCGCCAGCAGCTCGACAGGGGGTTTCAACACCATATATTTT.

The chain employs TRBV5-6 and TRBJ1-1; a possible D gene is TRBD1 (5 bases). Between the trimmed V and J ends, which lost 3 bases and 1 base, there was a span of 22 bases. Germline-derived CDR1 and CDR2 are SGHDT and YYEEEE. The CDR3 is made up of 18 amino acids. The CDR3 protein is CASSSPHIRQKENTEAFF. CDR3 nucleotide sequence: TGTGCCAGCAGCTCACCCCACATCCGACAGAAAGAGAACACTGAAGCTTTCTTT.

The chain links TRBV5-6 to TRBJ2-3; perhaps TRBD2 as D (5 bases). CDR3 length: 15 amino acids. V was shortened by 1 base and J by 2 bases, with 11 bases between the two germline ends. Looked up from germline, CDR1 is SGHDT and CDR2 is YYEEEE. The CDR3 region is CASSLPGLYTDTQYF. The CDR3 nucleotides read TGTGCCAGCAGCTTGCCAGGACTTTACACAGATACGCAGTATTTT.

The genes are TRBV7-2 and TRBJ1-5, with 8 bases aligning to TRBD1. The trim removed 6 bases at V and 1 base at J, leaving 5 bases unmatched. Germline lookup yields CDR1 SGHTA and CDR2 FQGNSA. CDR3 length equals 15 residues. CDR3 coding DNA: TGTGCCAGCAGAGTAACAGGGGGAAGCAATCAGCCCCAGCATTTT. It encodes CASRVTGGSNQPQHF.

This clone has only one observation. Here the CDR3 reads CAISEVGSRYQAKNIQYF. The DNA for the CDR3 is TGTGCCATCAGTGAAGTCGGGTCTCGTTACCAGGCCAAAAACATTCAGTACTTC. This rearrangement joins TRBV10-3 to TRBJ2-4; D unresolved. There are 18 residues in the CDR3. Germline V CDR1 and CDR2: ENHRY, SYGVKD. Trimming took 3 bases from V and 1 from J, leaving 19 bases between them.

This chain joins TRBV11-1 and TRBJ2-3; D is possibly TRBD2 (5 bases). Trimming took off 0 bases at V and 4 bases at J, with 8 bases between the two ends. This CDR3 spans 14 amino acids. Germline V CDR1 and CDR2: SGHAT, FQDESV (reference sequence). CDR3 sequence (DNA): TGTGCCAGCAGCTTAGCCAGAGGGCCAGATACGCAGTATTTT. It translates to CASSLARGPDTQYF.

The V and J genes are TRBV9 and TRBJ2-2, with 10 bases that match TRBD2. The J segment lost 4 bases and the V segment lost 3 bases, leaving 6 bases of the junction unmatched. Germline V CDR1 and CDR2: SGDLS, YYNGEE. The CDR3 is 16 residues long. The CDR3 sequence: CASSALAGEGTGELFF. CDR3 DNA: TGTGCCAGCAGCGCCCTAGCGGGAGAGGGCACCGGGGAGCTGTTTTTT.

This chain joins TRBV30 and TRBJ1-5; D perhaps matches TRBD1 (6 bases). Germline-derived CDR1 and CDR2 are GTSNPN and SVGIG (reference sequence). V was trimmed by 3 bases and J by 7 bases, leaving 13 bases between them. The CDR3 contains 13 residues. The chain's CDR3 is CAWRGHSGQPQHF. The CDR3 DNA is TGTGCCTGGAGGGGACACAGCGGACAGCCCCAGCATTTT.

The V gene is TRBV10-3, the J gene TRBJ2-1, with 13 nucleotides matching TRBD2. Per germline, CDR1 ENHRY and CDR2 SYGVKD. The CDR3 runs to 16 residues. V was clipped by 10 bases and J by 9 bases; unmatched bases: 15. The chain's CDR3 is CATMTPGTSGKSEQFF. The CDR3 nucleotides are TGTGCCACCATGACCCCCGGGACTAGCGGGAAGTCTGAGCAGTTCTTC.

V usage is TRBV7-9 and J usage is TRBJ2-1; 14 nucleotides agree with TRBD2. The J segment lost 6 bases and the V segment lost 1 base, leaving 8 bases of the junction unmatched. This CDR3 is built from 18 residues. From germline, CDR1 is SEHNR and CDR2 FQNEAQ (reference sequence). CDR3 DNA: TGTGCCAGCAGCTTAGACCCGGGACTAGCGGGAGTCCGCAATGAGCAGTTCTTC. As protein: CASSLDPGLAGVRNEQFF.

This chain links TRBV4-1 with TRBJ2-7, with D possibly TRBD1 on 7 matching bases. The CDR3 extends over 16 amino acids. CDR1 and CDR2 (germline): MGHRA, YSYEKL. Trimming took 0 bases from V and 4 from J, leaving 16 bases between them. For the CDR3, the DNA is TGCGCCAGCAGCCAAGATATGCAGGGGGGTTCTTACGAGCAGTACTTC. Its translation is CASSQDMQGGSYEQYF.

V and J are TRBV19 and TRBJ2-2, with TRBD2 matching over 11 bases. The V gene's germline CDR1 is LNHDA and CDR2 SQIVND (reference sequence). With V trimmed by 7 bases and J by 0 bases, 4 bases remained unmatched. The CDR3 is 16 residues long. The CDR3 here is CASTPSGRTNTGELFF. CDR3 nucleotide sequence: TGTGCCAGTACCCCTAGCGGGAGGACGAACACCGGGGAGCTGTTTTTT.

The genes are TRBV2 and TRBJ1-2; 8 positions agree with TRBD1. Germline-derived CDR1 and CDR2 are SNHLY and FYNNEI. The CDR3 runs to 15 residues. V was clipped by 2 bases and J by 6 bases; unmatched bases: 8. DNA of the CDR3: TGTGCCAGCAGTGAACACCAGGGGGCCAGGCATGGCTACACCTTC. It yields the protein CASSEHQGARHGYTF.